A selection of T cell receptor beta chains follows, all from one sample in a study of T cells expressing NK-cell markers. With the 5' RACE reads reprocessed, TCRdb shows one record per CDR3 protein and no DNA. In total, the table holds 150,000 to 180,000 distinct CDR3 sequences. Sequencing used blood T cells: a sorted CD56 or NKG2C T cell subset, CD4+ or CD8+ T cells, or bulk PBMC T cells (not recorded which). The receptors were sampled from a woman aged 50 to 60 in good health. Both conserved end residues are part of each CDR3.

v_call	j_call	cdr3_aa
TRBV7-9	TRBJ2-6	CASSLVRGTGANVLTF
TRBV5-1	TRBJ2-1	CASSLVEGVVYNEQFF
TRBV14	TRBJ2-3	CASSDDQPTQYF
TRBV29-1	TRBJ1-5	CSAQISNQPQHF
TRBV12-3/TRBV12-4	TRBJ2-5	CASLGAGGEETQYF
TRBV9	TRBJ2-3	CASSPTGGWDTQYF
TRBV6-4	TRBJ2-1	CASSEGLSYNEQFF
TRBV10-2	TRBJ2-1	CASQQENLVDDEQFF
TRBV4-1	TRBJ2-1	CASSQGPPGTSGVYNEQFF
TRBV11-2	TRBJ2-5	CASSPQEVALETQYF
TRBV20-1	TRBJ2-3	CSARDSSGRLFTDTQYF
TRBV9	TRBJ2-2	CASSVYRGDDTGELFF
TRBV7-9	TRBJ2-7	CASSLREGEPSYEQYF
TRBV5-8	TRBJ2-7	CASRPASNSYEQYF
TRBV6-4	TRBJ2-1	CASSTWTSGINEQFF
TRBV14	TRBJ2-1	CASSQGPRAGDEQFF
TRBV2	TRBJ2-7	CASTLTVQGAYEQYF
TRBV7-9	TRBJ2-1	CASSLGTGWNEQFF
TRBV7-9	TRBJ2-5	CASSWGQRIETQYF
TRBV3-1	TRBJ2-1	CASSGGRLADEQFF
TRBV27	TRBJ2-1	CASSLNGLRWAYNEQFF
TRBV5-1	TRBJ2-1	CASSLTVSSYNEQFF
TRBV9	TRBJ2-2	CASSPGQGAFGELFF
TRBV4-1	TRBJ1-2	CASSQDAGQAYGYTF
TRBV20-1	TRBJ2-3	CSARFREESDTQYF
TRBV5-6	TRBJ1-1	CASSLGTANTEAFF
TRBV10-3	TRBJ2-4	CAISEGWEQYF